This T cell receptor beta chain was profiled in a study of T cells after yellow fever vaccination. Study-level background: SMART-Seq v4 Ultra Low Input handled preparation of low-cell-number fractions. Findings and caveats of the study: The study re-detected most primary-vaccination clones after the booster (96% CD4, approximately 87% CD8). Although the secondary response was weaker, it peaked faster, at day 5 versus 15.

This clonotype was found many times. Its specificity is not known. V lost 6 bases and J lost 2; bases outside the gene matches: 5. The CDR3 totals 14 residues. In making TCR cDNA, 5'RACE template switching added a universal primer site and UMIs to it. From the 5' RACE reads, TCRdb called clonotypes with MiXCR, one entry per CDR3 protein. The sample yields about 74,000 distinct CDR3 sequences, approximately 7.7% seen once. The TCR sequence derives from a man aged 18 to 30 who received the YFV17D yellow fever vaccine. The rearrangement links TRBV12-3 or TRBV12-4 to TRBJ1-1; 8 bases match TRBD1. Specimen: CD8+ T cells sorted from PBMCs, collected 5 days after the first yellow fever vaccination. As DNA, the CDR3 is TGTGCCAGCAGCCCCGGGACAGGCAACACTGAAGCTTTCTTT. Encoded protein: CASSPGTGNTEAFF.